Below are 21 T cell receptor beta chains sequenced from a single sample in a study of blood T cell repertoires in COVID-19. Here immunoSEQ multiplex PCR was the method, and the copy in TCRdb shows in-frame clones only, minus some. Of 35,000 to 40,000 clones in the sample, about four fifths are singletons; the top ten hold 35% to 45%. Material: peripheral blood. The receptors were gathered from a man older than 75 with active or convalescent COVID-19.

V and J are TRBV28 and TRBJ1-6; 10 bases align to TRBD1. CDR1 is MDHEN and CDR2 is SYDVKM in the germline V gene. The CDR3 spans 15 residues. V shed 6 bases and J 7 bases; nucleotides not matched to a gene: 6. In DNA form, the CDR3 reads TGTGCCAGCAGACCGCGACAGGGGGCGAATTCACCCCTCCACTTT. Amino acid sequence: CASRPRQGANSPLHF.

By sample fraction, this clone is hyperexpanded. The V gene is TRBV27, the J gene TRBJ2-2, with 8 bases matching TRBD2. CDR1 and CDR2 (germline): MNHEY, SMNVEV (reference sequence). This CDR3 is 13 amino acids long. Trimming at V came to 6 bases and at J to 6 bases, leaving 3 bases not matched to a gene. In nucleotides, the CDR3 is TGTGCCAGCAGCCCGACTAGCGCCGGGGAGCTGTTTTTT. It codes for CASSPTSAGELFF.

The rearrangement joins TRBV27 to TRBJ2-3, with 8 bases that match TRBD1. CDR1 and CDR2 from the germline V gene are MNHEY and SMNVEV (reference sequence). The CDR3 is 15 residues long. Trimming removed 5 bases from V and 4 bases from J; junction bases left unmatched: 8. CDR3 in amino acids: CASSPDRVVADTQYF. CDR3 nucleotides: TGTGCCAGCAGTCCGGACAGGGTAGTCGCAGATACGCAGTATTTT.

This clone was detected only once. The CDR3 loop is CASSKPQSYNEQFF. The CDR3 coding sequence is TGTGCCAGCAGCAAACCCCAGTCCTACAATGAGCAGTTCTTC. The genes are TRBV5-6 and TRBJ2-1; D gene unclear. Trimming shortened V by 4 bases and J by 1 base, and 9 bases separated the two germline ends. The CDR3 totals 14 residues. CDR1 SGHDT and CDR2 YYEEEE come from the germline V gene.

This clone occurred a few times. The V call is TRBV7-9, the J call TRBJ2-5; TRBD1 aligns across 9 bases. In germline, CDR1 is SEHNR, CDR2 FQNEAQ (reference sequence). J gave up 3 bases and V 5 bases, and 4 bases lay outside the gene matches. CDR3 size: 14 residues. The CDR3 loop is CASSTWTGEETQYF. The CDR3 DNA sequence: TGTGCCAGCAGCACTTGGACAGGGGAAGAGACCCAGTACTTC.

This chain uses TRBV29-1 with TRBJ1-2, with D uncertain. This CDR3 has 12 residues. CDR1 and CDR2 from the germline V gene are SQVTM and ANQGSEA. Trimming cost V 2 bases and J 4 bases, with 8 bases left between them. The CDR3 DNA reads as TGCAGCGTTGAACCCCAGTTCTATGGCTACACCTTC. It specifies CSVEPQFYGYTF.

The rearrangement uses TRBV5-1 and TRBJ2-2; D may be TRBD2 (6 bases). Germline CDR1 reads SGHRS; CDR2 reads YFSETQ. The CDR3 is made up of 14 amino acids. V lost 6 bases, J lost 5 bases, and 14 bases lay in between. For the CDR3, the DNA is TGCGCCAGCACCGGCGGGGCGGGGACCGGGGAGCTGTTTTTT. This encodes CASTGGAGTGELFF.

J is TRBJ1-2 and V is TRBV28; TRBD1 agrees at 9 bases. Germline CDR1 and CDR2: MDHEN and SYDVKM. V trimming: 6 bases; J trimming: 8 bases; junction bases outside the gene matches: 7. The CDR3 length is 13 residues. CDR3 in DNA: TGTGCCAGCAGCCTGGACAGGGGTAACGGCTACACCTTC. Translated, it gives CASSLDRGNGYTF.

J is TRBJ2-3 and V is TRBV4-2; D may be TRBD2 (6 bases). CDR3 length: 15 amino acids. Germline V gene lookup returns CDR1 LGHNA and CDR2 YNFKEQ. The ends were cut back, 0 bases at V and 2 bases at J, with 9 bases in the middle. CDR3 loop: CASSQEEGLTDTQYF. In nucleotides, the CDR3 is TGTGCCAGCAGCCAAGAGGAGGGCCTCACAGATACGCAGTATTTT.

The chain combines TRBV11-1 with TRBJ2-1, with 8 nucleotides matching TRBD1. The CDR3 is made up of 15 amino acids. The junction had 6 bases not matched to a gene; V was cut back by 1 base and J by 7 bases. CDR1 and CDR2 from the germline V gene are SGHAT and FQDESV (reference sequence). CDR3 region: CASSLGGTGRNEQFF. The CDR3 coding sequence is TGTGCCAGCAGCTTAGGGGGGACAGGAAGGAATGAGCAGTTCTTC. Looking up the rest from reference TRBV11-1 and TRBJ2-1 gives the full variable domain: EAEVAQSPRYKITEKSQAVAFWCDPISGHATLYWYRQILGQGPELLVQFQDESVVDDSQLPKDRFSAERLKGVDSTLKIQPAELGDSAMYLCASSLGGTGRNEQFFGPGTRLTVL.

This chain links TRBV14 with TRBJ1-1, with TRBD1 as a possible D gene (6 bases). Trimming removed 3 bases from V and 3 bases from J, with 17 bases in between. From germline, CDR1 is SGHDN and CDR2 FVKESK. The CDR3 loop spans 16 amino acids. The chain's CDR3 is CASSHRQVGFDTEAFF. As DNA, the CDR3 is TGTGCCAGCAGCCACCGACAGGTCGGATTCGACACTGAAGCTTTCTTT.

The chain uses TRBV2 and TRBJ2-3; TRBD2 aligns across 10 bases. The CDR3 has 14 residues. V lost 6 bases and J lost 5; bases outside the gene matches: 5. Germline loops: CDR1 SNHLY, CDR2 FYNNEI. The CDR3 sequence is CASRPLAGIDTQYF. The CDR3 coding sequence is TGTGCCAGCAGGCCACTAGCGGGGATAGATACGCAGTATTTT.

This clone has more than one count but fewer than ten. CDR3 sequence reads: CASSPSGSNTEAFF. CDR3 sequence (DNA): TGTGCCAGCAGTCCTTCGGGGTCGAACACTGAAGCTTTCTTT. V gene TRBV6-6 combines with J gene TRBJ1-1; unclear D gene. The germline V gene has CDR1 MNHNY and CDR2 SVGAGI (reference sequence). V lost 5 bases to trimming and J lost 1 base, with 11 bases between them. CDR3 length: 14 residues.

The chain's CDR3 is CASSLATGTPSFF. DNA of the CDR3: TGTGCCAGCAGTTTAGCTACCGGGACTCCGTCGTTCTTC. The chain is built from TRBV12-3 or TRBV12-4 and TRBJ2-1; the D gene is possibly TRBD2 (6 bases). V dropped 0 bases and J dropped 15 bases, with 15 bases sitting between them. CDR3 size: 13 residues.

This rearrangement joins TRBV7-9 to TRBJ2-5; D not certain. V lost 1 base and J 5 bases, leaving 20 bases between the germline ends. Germline loops: CDR1 SEHNR, CDR2 FQNEAQ (reference sequence). CDR3 size: 17 residues. DNA for the CDR3: TGTGCCAGCAGCTTAGGTTCAAGCAGTACCTCCAGGGAGACCCAGTACTTC. Encoded protein: CASSLGSSSTSRETQYF.

This clone was found once. The chain has TRBV5-1 and TRBJ1-5, with 10 nucleotides matching TRBD1. V shed 0 bases and J 7 bases; nucleotides not matched to a gene: 4. The length of the CDR3 is 15 residues. Germline CDR1 reads SGHRS; CDR2 reads YFSETQ. CDR3 sequence reads: CASSLEGTGEQPQHF. In DNA, the CDR3 is TGCGCCAGCAGCTTGGAGGGGACAGGGGAACAGCCCCAGCATTTT.

V usage is TRBV11-2 and J usage is TRBJ2-7, with D possibly being TRBD1 (5 bases). Germline CDR1 and CDR2: SGHAT and FQNNGV. CDR3 length equals 13 residues. Between the trimmed V and J ends, which lost 0 bases and 6 bases, there was a span of 9 bases. This CDR3 reads CASSLDLRGEQYF. DNA of the CDR3: TGTGCCAGCAGCTTAGATCTAAGGGGCGAGCAGTACTTC.

This chain links TRBV10-1 with TRBJ2-6, with 11 bases matching TRBD1. From germline, CDR1 is WNHNN and CDR2 SYGVQD (reference sequence). This CDR3 is built from 18 residues. With V trimmed by 6 bases and J by 0 bases, 7 bases remained unmatched. The CDR3 DNA reads as TGCGCCAGCAGAGGGACAGGGGGTCACAGCTCTGGGGCCAACGTCCTGACTTTC. It is translated as CASRGTGGHSSGANVLTF.

The V and J genes are TRBV28 and TRBJ1-4; D may be TRBD1 (5 bases). This CDR3 is built from 16 residues. Germline CDR1 is MDHEN and CDR2 is SYDVKM. V gave up 1 base and J gave up 1 base, with 10 bases separating them. The CDR3 sequence: CASSLFGGGTNEKLFF. The DNA of the CDR3 is TGTGCCAGCAGTTTATTTGGCGGGGGAACTAATGAAAAACTGTTTTTT.

This chain connects TRBV10-3 to TRBJ1-1; D unresolved. Trimming stripped 10 bases from V and 4 bases from J, with 19 bases between. Germline CDR1 and CDR2: ENHRY and SYGVKD. This CDR3 contains 14 residues. This chain's CDR3 is CATRDMGEVTEAFF. In DNA form, the CDR3 reads TGTGCCACCCGAGATATGGGTGAGGTCACTGAAGCTTTCTTT.

The chain joins TRBV4-1 to TRBJ1-6, with TRBD1 matching 8 bases. The CDR3 is 14 residues long. Looked up from germline, CDR1 is MGHRA and CDR2 is YSYEKL. The ends lost 1 base at V and 10 bases at J; junction bases unmatched: 3. CDR3 sequence: CASSQADRESPLHF. In DNA form, the CDR3 reads TGCGCCAGCAGCCAAGCGGACAGGGAATCACCCCTCCACTTT.